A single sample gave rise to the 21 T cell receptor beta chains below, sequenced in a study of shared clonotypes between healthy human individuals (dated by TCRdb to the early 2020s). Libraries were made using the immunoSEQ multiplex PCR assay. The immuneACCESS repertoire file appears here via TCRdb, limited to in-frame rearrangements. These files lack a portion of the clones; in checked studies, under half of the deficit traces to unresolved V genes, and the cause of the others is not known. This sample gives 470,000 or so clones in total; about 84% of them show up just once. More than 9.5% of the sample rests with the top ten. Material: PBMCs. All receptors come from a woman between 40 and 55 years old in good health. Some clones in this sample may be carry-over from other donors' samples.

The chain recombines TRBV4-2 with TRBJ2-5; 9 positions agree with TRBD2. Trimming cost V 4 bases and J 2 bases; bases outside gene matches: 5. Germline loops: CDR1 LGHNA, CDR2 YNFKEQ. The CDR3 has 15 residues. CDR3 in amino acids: CASSLTSGQQETQYF. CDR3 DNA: TGTGCCAGCAGCCTCACTAGCGGGCAACAAGAGACCCAGTACTTC.

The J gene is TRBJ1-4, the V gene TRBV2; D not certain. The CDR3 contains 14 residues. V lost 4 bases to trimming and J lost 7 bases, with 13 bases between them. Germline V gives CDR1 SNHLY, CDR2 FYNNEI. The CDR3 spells CASSGGGFREKLFF. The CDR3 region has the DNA TGTGCCAGCAGTGGTGGAGGGTTTCGTGAAAAACTGTTTTTT. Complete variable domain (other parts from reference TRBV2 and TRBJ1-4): EPEVTQTPSHQVTQMGQEVILRCVPISNHLYFYWYRQILGQKVEFLVSFYNNEISEKSEIFDDQFSVERPDGSNFTLKIRSTKLEDSAMYFCASSGGGFREKLFFGSGTQLSVL.

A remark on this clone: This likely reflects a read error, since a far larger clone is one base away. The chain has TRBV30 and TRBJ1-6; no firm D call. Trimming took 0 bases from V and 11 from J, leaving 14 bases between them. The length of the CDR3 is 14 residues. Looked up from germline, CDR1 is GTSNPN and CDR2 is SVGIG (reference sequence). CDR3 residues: CAWSVQRGSPPLHF. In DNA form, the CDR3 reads TGTGCCTGGAGTGTACAGCGGGGAAGCCCACCCCTCCACTTT.

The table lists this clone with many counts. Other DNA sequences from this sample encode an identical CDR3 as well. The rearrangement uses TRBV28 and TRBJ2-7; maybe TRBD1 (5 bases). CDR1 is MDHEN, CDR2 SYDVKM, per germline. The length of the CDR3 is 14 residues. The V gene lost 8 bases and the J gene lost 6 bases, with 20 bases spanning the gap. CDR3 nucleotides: TGTGCCAGCCCCCTCCAGGGAACCGTCTGCGAGCAGTACTTC. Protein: CASPLQGTVCEQYF.

The CDR3 protein is CASSPGIGEANTGELFF. In DNA form, the CDR3 reads TGTGCCAGCAGCCCAGGCATCGGGGAAGCGAACACCGGGGAGCTGTTTTTT. This chain links TRBV9 with TRBJ2-2; a weak D match, TRBD2 (5 bases). Germline V gene data show CDR1 as SGDLS and CDR2 as YYNGEE. V was pared by 4 bases and J by 0 bases, with 16 bases between. This CDR3 has 17 amino acids. Full variable domain (rest looked up from reference TRBV9 and TRBJ2-2): DSGVTQTPKHLITATGQRVTLRCSPRSGDLSVYWYQQSLDQGLQFLIQYYNGEERAKGNILERFSAQQFPDLHSELNLSSLELGDSALYFCASSPGIGEANTGELFFGEGSRLTVL.

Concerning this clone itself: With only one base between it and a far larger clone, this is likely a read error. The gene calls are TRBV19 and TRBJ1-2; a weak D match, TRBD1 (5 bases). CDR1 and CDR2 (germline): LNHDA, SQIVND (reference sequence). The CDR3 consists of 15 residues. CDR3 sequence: CASTFGRGGNYGCTF. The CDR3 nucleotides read TGTGCCAGTACCTTCGGAAGGGGAGGTAACTATGGCTGCACCTTC.

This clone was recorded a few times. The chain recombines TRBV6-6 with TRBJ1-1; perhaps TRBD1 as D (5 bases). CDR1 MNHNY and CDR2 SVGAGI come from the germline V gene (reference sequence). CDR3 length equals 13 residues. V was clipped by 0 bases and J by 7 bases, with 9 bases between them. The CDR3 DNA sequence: TGTGCCAGCAGTTACTCCGGGCAGGGTGAAGCTTTCTTT. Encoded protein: CASSYSGQGEAFF.

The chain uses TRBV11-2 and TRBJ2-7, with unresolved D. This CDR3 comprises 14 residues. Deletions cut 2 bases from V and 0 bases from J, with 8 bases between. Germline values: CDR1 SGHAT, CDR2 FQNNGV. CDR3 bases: TGTGCCAGCAGCTTAACACAAAGCTCCTACGAGCAGTACTTC. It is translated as CASSLTQSSYEQYF.

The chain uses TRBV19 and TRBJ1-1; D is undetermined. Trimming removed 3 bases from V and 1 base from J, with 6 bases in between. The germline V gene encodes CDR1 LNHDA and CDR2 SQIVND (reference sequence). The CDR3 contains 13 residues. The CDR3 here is CASSIQANTEAFF. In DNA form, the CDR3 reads TGTGCCAGTAGTATCCAGGCGAACACTGAAGCTTTCTTT.

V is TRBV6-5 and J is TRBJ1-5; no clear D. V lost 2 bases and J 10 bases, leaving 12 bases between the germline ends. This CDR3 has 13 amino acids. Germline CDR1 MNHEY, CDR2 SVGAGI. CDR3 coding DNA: TGTGCCAGCAGTTACGTCGCGGACGATCCCCAGCATTTT. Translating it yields CASSYVADDPQHF.

The CDR3 DNA is TGTGCCAGCAGTTTTGCGGGACAGGGTCTCAATCAGCCCCAGCATTTT. As protein: CASSFAGQGLNQPQHF. The V and J genes are TRBV28 and TRBJ1-5; 9 positions match TRBD1. With V trimmed by 3 bases and J by 3 bases, 6 bases remained unmatched. Germline V CDR1 and CDR2: MDHEN, SYDVKM. The CDR3 totals 16 residues.

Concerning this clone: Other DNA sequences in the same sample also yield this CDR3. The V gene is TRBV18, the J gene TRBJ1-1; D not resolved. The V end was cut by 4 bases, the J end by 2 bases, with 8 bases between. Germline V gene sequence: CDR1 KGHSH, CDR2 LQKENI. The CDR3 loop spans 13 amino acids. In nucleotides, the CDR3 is TGTGCCAGCTCACTAGAGCTTAACACTGAAGCTTTCTTT. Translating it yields CASSLELNTEAFF. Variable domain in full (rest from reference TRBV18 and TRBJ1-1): NAGVMQNPRHLVRRRGQEARLRCSPMKGHSHVYWYRQLPEEGLKFMVYLQKENIIDESGMPKERFSAEFPKEGPSILRIQQVVRGDSAAYFCASSLELNTEAFFGQGTRLTVV.

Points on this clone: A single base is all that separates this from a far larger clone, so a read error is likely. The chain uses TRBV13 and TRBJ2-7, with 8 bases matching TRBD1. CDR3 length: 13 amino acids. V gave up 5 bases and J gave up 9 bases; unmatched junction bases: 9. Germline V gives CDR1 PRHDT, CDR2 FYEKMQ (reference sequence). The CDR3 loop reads CASSRQGALGQYF. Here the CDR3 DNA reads TGTGCCAGCAGCCGCCAGGGGGCCCTCGGGCAGTACTTC.

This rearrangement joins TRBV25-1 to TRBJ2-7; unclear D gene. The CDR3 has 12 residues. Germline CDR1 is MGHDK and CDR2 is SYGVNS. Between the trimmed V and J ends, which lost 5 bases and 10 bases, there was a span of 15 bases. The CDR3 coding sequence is TGTGCCAGCAGTACGACGTCAGGATTACAGTACTTC. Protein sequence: CASSTTSGLQYF.

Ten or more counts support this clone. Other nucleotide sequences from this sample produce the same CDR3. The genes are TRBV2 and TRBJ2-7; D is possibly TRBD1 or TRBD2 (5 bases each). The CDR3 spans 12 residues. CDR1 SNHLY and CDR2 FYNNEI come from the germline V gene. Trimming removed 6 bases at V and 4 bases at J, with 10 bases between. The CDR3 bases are TGTGCCAGCAGCAGGGACCCATACGAGCAGTACTTC. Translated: CASSRDPYEQYF.

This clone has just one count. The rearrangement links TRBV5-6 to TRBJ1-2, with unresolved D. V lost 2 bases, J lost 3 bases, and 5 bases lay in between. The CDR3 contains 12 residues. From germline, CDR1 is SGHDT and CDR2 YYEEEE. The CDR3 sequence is CASSFGDYGYTF. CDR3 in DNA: TGTGCCAGCAGCTTCGGGGACTATGGCTACACCTTC.

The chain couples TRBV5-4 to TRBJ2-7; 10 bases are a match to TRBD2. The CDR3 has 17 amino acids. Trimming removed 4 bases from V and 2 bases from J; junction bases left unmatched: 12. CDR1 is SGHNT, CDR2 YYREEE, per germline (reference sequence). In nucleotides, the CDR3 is TGTGCCAGCAGCCAAGAAAGCCCAGCGGGAGGGCCCTACGAGCAGTACTTC. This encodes CASSQESPAGGPYEQYF.

This CDR3 reads CAWNKPGQRVTEAFF. The CDR3 DNA follows: TGTGCCTGGAACAAACCGGGACAGCGGGTCACTGAAGCTTTCTTT. The V and J genes are TRBV30 and TRBJ1-1, with TRBD1 identical over 7 bases. After removal of 4 bases from V and 4 bases from J, the junction contained 12 bases not matched to a gene. This CDR3 has 15 amino acids. CDR1 and CDR2 from the germline V gene are GTSNPN and SVGIG (reference sequence).

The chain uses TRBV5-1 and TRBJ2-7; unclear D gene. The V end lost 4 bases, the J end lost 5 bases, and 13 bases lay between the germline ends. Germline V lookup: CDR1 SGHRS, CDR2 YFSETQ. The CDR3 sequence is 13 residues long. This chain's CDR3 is CASSHPGGNEQYF. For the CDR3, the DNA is TGCGCCAGCAGCCACCCGGGTGGGAACGAGCAGTACTTC.

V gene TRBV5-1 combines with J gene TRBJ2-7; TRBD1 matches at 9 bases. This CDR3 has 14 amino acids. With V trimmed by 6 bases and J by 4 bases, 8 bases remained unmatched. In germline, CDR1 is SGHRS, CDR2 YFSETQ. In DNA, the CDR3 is TGCGCCAGCACTCTAGGGACAGGGCTGTACGAGCAGTACTTC. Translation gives CASTLGTGLYEQYF.

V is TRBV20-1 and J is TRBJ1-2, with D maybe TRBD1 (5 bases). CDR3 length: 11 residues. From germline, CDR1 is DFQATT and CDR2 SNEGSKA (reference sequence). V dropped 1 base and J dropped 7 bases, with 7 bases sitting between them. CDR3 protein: CSARGRGGYTF. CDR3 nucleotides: TGCAGTGCTAGAGGAAGGGGTGGCTACACCTTC.